The rows below give T cell receptor beta chains drawn from one sample of a study of blood T cells in healthy people across ages. TCRdb independently ran MiXCR on the 5' RACE reads; one entry per CDR3 protein. This repertoire shows about 810,000 distinct CDR3 sequences, under 40% found once; its top ten account for 10% to 15%. The sample was blood. The origin of the receptors is a man aged 18-30 years in good health. CDR3s include the opening cysteine and the closing phenylalanine or tryptophan. Fields, in order: clone size, V gene, J gene, D gene, CDR3 DNA, CDR3 protein. D genes are given only for firm matches. Clone size is stated in some rows and not others, as once, few, many or a class when expanded.

>few|TRBV7-2|TRBJ2-1|NA
TGTGCCAGCAGCTTAGAGGGGGGGCAGTATGAGCAGTTCTTC
CASSLEGGQYEQFF
>few|TRBV4-2|TRBJ1-5|NA
TGTGCCAGCAGCCAAGTAGGGGGGGATAGTAATCAGCCCCAGCATTTT
CASSQVGGDSNQPQHF
>NA|TRBV20-1|TRBJ2-5|TRBD2
TGCAGCACCCGGGGGGGTCGGATGGAGACCCAGTACTTC
CSTRGGRMETQYF
>few|TRBV7-9|TRBJ1-2|NA
TGTGCCAGCAGCTTAGGGGCGTCGGGGCCGGGAAAATCTGGCTACACCTTC
CASSLGASGPGKSGYTF
>NA|TRBV7-2|TRBJ2-4|NA
TGTGCCAGCGGGGTAGCCAAAAACATTCAGTACTTC
CASGVAKNIQYF
>few|TRBV5-1|TRBJ1-1|NA
TGCGCCAGCAGCAGCAGGGGACTTAAAGGAGCTTTCTTT
CASSSRGLKGAFF
>NA|TRBV30|TRBJ1-5|NA
TGTGCCTGGAGTGTACCACGGTCCGGAAATCAGCCCCAGCATTTT
CAWSVPRSGNQPQHF
>few|TRBV5-1|TRBJ2-5|TRBD2
TGCGCCAGCAGTCCGGGACTAGCGTCGGCCCAGTACTTC
CASSPGLASAQYF
>many|TRBV10-3|TRBJ2-7|TRBD2
TGTGCCATCAGTGAGTCCAACAGCGGGGGGGGAAACGAGCAGTACTTC
CAISESNSGGGNEQYF
>few|TRBV5-1|TRBJ2-6|NA
TGCGCCAGCAGCTTGTCAAGGGGGTTAGCTGGGGCCAACGTCCTGACTTTC
CASSLSRGLAGANVLTF
>many|TRBV12-3/TRBV12-4|TRBJ1-2|NA
TGTGCCAGCAGCTACCGGGACGGAAGTAACTATGGCTACACCTTC
CASSYRDGSNYGYTF
>NA|TRBV6-4|TRBJ1-2|NA
TGTGCCAGCAGTGACTCACCAGGGGACTATGGCTACACCTTC
CASSDSPGDYGYTF
>NA|TRBV19|TRBJ2-2|NA
TGTGCCAGTAATCCGGGCACCGGGGAGCTGTTTTTT
CASNPGTGELFF
>many|TRBV6-2/TRBV6-3|TRBJ2-1|TRBD2
TGTGCCAGCAGTTACTCGGGGACTAGCGATGAGCAGTTCTTC
CASSYSGTSDEQFF
>once|TRBV4-3|TRBJ2-6|NA
TGCGCCAGCAGCCAAGGGTTAGATTCGGCCAACGTCCTGACTTTC
CASSQGLDSANVLTF
>NA|TRBV29-1|TRBJ2-3|NA
TGCAGCGGTTCTAAGCAGCTCACAGATACGCAGTATTTT
CSGSKQLTDTQYF
>NA|TRBV25-1|TRBJ2-2|NA
TGTGCCAGCAGTGAAGGGACCGTCCGGGAGCTGTTTTTT
CASSEGTVRELFF
>NA|TRBV24-1|TRBJ2-1|NA
TGTGCCACCAGTGAATCCTACAATGAGCAGTTCTTC
CATSESYNEQFF
>few|TRBV5-6|TRBJ1-5|TRBD1
TGTGCCAGCAGCCACACCGGGACAGGGCTAGGTCAGCCCCAGCATTTT
CASSHTGTGLGQPQHF
>NA|TRBV7-9|TRBJ2-2|NA
TGTGCCAGCAGCTCTCCAGGAGGCGGGGGCAGTACCGGGGAGCTGTTTTTT
CASSSPGGGGSTGELFF
>many|TRBV24-1|TRBJ2-3|NA
TGTGCCACCAGTGATACCCGGGACTTACTAGATACGCAGTATTTT
CATSDTRDLLDTQYF
>few|TRBV28|TRBJ1-1|TRBD1
TGTGCCAGCAGGGGGGACAGGGGGATTGCTGAAGCTTTCTTT
CASRGDRGIAEAFF
>few|TRBV7-8|TRBJ2-1|TRBD1
TGTGCCAGCAGCCTACGACAGGGAAGCGATGAGCAGTTCTTC
CASSLRQGSDEQFF
>NA|TRBV4-2|TRBJ1-3|NA
TGTGCCAGCAGCCCCTCCCGGATCTCTGGAAACACCATATATTTT
CASSPSRISGNTIYF
>few|TRBV20-1|TRBJ2-7|NA
TGCAGTGCTAGAGATTCGACAGACAATGAGCAGTACTTC
CSARDSTDNEQYF
>NA|TRBV20-1|TRBJ2-1|TRBD1
TGCAGTGCTAGTGAACAGGGGGCCTACAATGAGCAGTTCTTC
CSASEQGAYNEQFF
>few|TRBV5-6|TRBJ2-5|NA
TGTGCCAGCAGCTTTGGAGTAATGCTGCAGACCCAGTACTTC
CASSFGVMLQTQYF
>NA|TRBV20-1|TRBJ1-4|TRBD1
TGCAGTGCTAGACCAGCGGACAGGGCGAATGAAAAACTGTTTTTT
CSARPADRANEKLFF
>NA|TRBV24-1|TRBJ2-5|NA
TGTGCCACCAGTGACGGCAGGAGTCCCCAGTACTTC
CATSDGRSPQYF
>many|TRBV2|TRBJ2-1|NA
TGTGCCAGCAGTGAAGACGCAGCCTACAATGAGCAGTTCTTC
CASSEDAAYNEQFF
>few|TRBV6-5|TRBJ2-7|NA
TGTGCCAGCACTAACGGGCTAGCGCCCTTGGAGCAGTACTTC
CASTNGLAPLEQYF
>NA|TRBV7-3|TRBJ2-1|TRBD2
TGTGCCAGCAGCTTCGGGACTAGCGTGGATGAGCAGTTCTTC
CASSFGTSVDEQFF
>NA|TRBV12-3/TRBV12-4|TRBJ1-5|TRBD1
TGTGCCAGCACCACAGGGGGGCTAACCAATCAGCCCCAGCATTTT
CASTTGGLTNQPQHF
>NA|TRBV20-1|TRBJ1-1|NA
TGCAGTGCTAGCGGACGAGGAACTGAAGCTTTCTTT
CSASGRGTEAFF
>few|TRBV18|TRBJ2-5|NA
TGTGCCAGCTCACCGAAAGGTTCGCAAGAGACCCAGTACTTC
CASSPKGSQETQYF
>NA|TRBV7-9|TRBJ2-1|TRBD1
TGTGCCAGCAGGCCACAGGGGGCATCCTACGAGCAGTTCTTC
CASRPQGASYEQFF
>many|TRBV10-3|TRBJ1-5|TRBD1
TGTGCCATCAGTGACTCTGACAGGGGATATCAGCCCCAGCATTTT
CAISDSDRGYQPQHF
>NA|TRBV12-3/TRBV12-4|TRBJ2-1|TRBD2
TGTGCCAGCAGTTCCGGTAGGCGGGGGGAGGGTGAGCAGTTCTTC
CASSSGRRGEGEQFF
>NA|TRBV4-3|TRBJ2-7|NA
TGCGCCAGCAGCCAAGACTGGGGAGACGAGCAGTACTTC
CASSQDWGDEQYF
>few|TRBV7-8|TRBJ2-1|TRBD2
TGTGCCAGCAGCTTCCCCCGGGCTAGCGGAGACAATGAGCAGTTCTTC
CASSFPRASGDNEQFF
>NA|TRBV2|TRBJ2-5|TRBD2
TGTGCCAGCAGTGTAACTAGCGGGGGATTATACAATGAGCAGTACTTC
CASSVTSGGLYNEQYF
>few|TRBV6-2/TRBV6-3|TRBJ2-5|NA
TGTGCCAGCAGTTACGGCCGGTGGGAGACCCAGTACTTC
CASSYGRWETQYF
>NA|TRBV27|TRBJ2-7|NA
TGTGCCAGCAGTGCCGCAGGCTCCTACGAGCAGTACTTC
CASSAAGSYEQYF
>few|TRBV20-1|TRBJ2-1|TRBD2
TGCAGTGCTAGTGTACCCCTGGGCGGGGGGGGCAGCGAGCAGTTCTTC
CSASVPLGGGGSEQFF
>NA|TRBV5-1|TRBJ2-1|TRBD1
TGCGCCAGCAGGGCCGGGACAGGGGACTACAATAAGCAGTTCTTC
CASRAGTGDYNKQFF
>NA|TRBV20-1|TRBJ1-1|NA
TGCAGTGCCCCTACCCGGTACACTGAAGCTTTCTTT
CSAPTRYTEAFF